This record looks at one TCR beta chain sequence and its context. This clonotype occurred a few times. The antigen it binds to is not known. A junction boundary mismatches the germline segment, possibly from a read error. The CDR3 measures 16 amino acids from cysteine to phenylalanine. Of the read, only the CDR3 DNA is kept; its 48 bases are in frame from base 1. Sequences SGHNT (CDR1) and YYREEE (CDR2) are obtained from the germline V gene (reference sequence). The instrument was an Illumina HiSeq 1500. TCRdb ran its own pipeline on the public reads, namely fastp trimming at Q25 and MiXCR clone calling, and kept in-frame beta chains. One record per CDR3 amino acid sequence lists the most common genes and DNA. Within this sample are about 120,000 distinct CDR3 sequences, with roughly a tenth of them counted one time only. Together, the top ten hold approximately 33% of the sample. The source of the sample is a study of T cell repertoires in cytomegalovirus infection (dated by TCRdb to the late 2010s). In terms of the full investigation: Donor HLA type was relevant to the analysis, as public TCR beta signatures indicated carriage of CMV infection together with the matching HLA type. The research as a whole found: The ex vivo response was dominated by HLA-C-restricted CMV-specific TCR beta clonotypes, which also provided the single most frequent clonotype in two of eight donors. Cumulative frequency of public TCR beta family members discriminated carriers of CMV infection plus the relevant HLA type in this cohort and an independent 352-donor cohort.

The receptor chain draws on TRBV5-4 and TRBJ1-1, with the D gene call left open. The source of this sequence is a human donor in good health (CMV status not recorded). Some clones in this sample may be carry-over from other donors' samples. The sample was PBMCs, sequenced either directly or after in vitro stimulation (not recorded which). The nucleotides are TGTGCCAGCAGCTTCGTCGATCGACCCCCGAACCCTGAAGCTTTCTTT. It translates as CASSFVDRPPNPEAFF.